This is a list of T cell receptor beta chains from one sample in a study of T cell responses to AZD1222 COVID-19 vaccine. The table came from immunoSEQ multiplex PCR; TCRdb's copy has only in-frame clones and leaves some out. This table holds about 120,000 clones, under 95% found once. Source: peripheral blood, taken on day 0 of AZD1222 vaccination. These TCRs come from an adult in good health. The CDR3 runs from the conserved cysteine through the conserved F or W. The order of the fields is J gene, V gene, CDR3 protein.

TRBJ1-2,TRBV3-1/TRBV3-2,CASSQEGWYGYTF
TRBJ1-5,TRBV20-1,CSAGDSQPQHF
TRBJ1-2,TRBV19,CASSIDPGRDRGIGGYTF
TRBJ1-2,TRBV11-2,CASSLTRGRGMDGYTF
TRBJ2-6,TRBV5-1,CASYPWSGGSSGANVLTF
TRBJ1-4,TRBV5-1,CASQEVVGEKLFF
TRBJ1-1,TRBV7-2,CASSLKGGGTEAFF
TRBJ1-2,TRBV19,CASRYTGAPGSGYTF
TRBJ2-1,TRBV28,CASSPAGWGTSGSDDEQFF
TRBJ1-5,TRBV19,CASSIELKQTINQPQHF
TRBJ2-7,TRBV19,CASSIGSGPGDEQYF
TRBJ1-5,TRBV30,CAWSKGQPQHF
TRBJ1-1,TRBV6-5,CASSYSGGVNTEAFF
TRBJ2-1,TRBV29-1,CSVSTGTRSFNEQFF
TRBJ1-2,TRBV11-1,CASSPLGWAGAF
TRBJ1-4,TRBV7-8,CASSLSRGGTNEKLFF
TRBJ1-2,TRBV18,CASSPQRQGAYGYTF
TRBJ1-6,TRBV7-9,CASSRSLRASSPLHF
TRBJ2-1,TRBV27,CASSLWQNNEQFF
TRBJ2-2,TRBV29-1,CSVRPSTGELFF
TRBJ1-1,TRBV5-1,CASSLEGSGNTEAFF
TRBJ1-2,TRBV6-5,CASSPREGHGYTF
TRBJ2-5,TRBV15,CATSRDMGGTARYF
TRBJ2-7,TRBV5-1,CASSFGGPSREQYF
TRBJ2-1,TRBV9,CASSPSGGYNEQFF
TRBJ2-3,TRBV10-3,CAIWDRGLTDTQYF
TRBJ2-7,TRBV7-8,CASSLTLGGAGEQYF
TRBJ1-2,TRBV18,CASSPGGGVYGYTF
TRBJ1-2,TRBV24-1,CATSDAGSNYGYTF
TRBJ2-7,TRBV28,CASSSGGVSANYEQYF
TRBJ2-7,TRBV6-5,CASSSLAGGDYEQYF